The clone carrying this T cell receptor (beta chain) has more than one count but fewer than ten. The sample comes from a study of radiotherapy plus CTLA-4 blockade in lung cancer. Libraries were prepared by immunoSEQ multiplex PCR; TCRdb keeps only in-frame clonotypes and omits some of them. The profile shows about 49,000 clones, 73% of them singletons. Patients in the study, people with chemo-refractory metastatic non-small-cell lung cancer, received focal radiation plus ipilimumab CTLA-4 blockade. The junction had 2 bases not matched to a gene; V was cut back by 6 bases and J by 3 bases. This CDR3 spans 13 amino acids. CDR1 is ENHRY and CDR2 is SYGVKD in the germline V gene.

This receptor was identified in a human donor with non-small cell lung cancer who had a complete response to radiotherapy plus ipilimumab. Sequencing was performed on peripheral blood, taken from a patient treated with radiotherapy plus ipilimumab. The chain carries TRBV10-3 and TRBJ1-5; 7 positions match TRBD1. CDR3 nucleotides: TGTGCCATCAGCGGACAGGCCAATCAGCCCCAGCATTTT. Translation gives CAISGQANQPQHF.